This paragraph covers one T cell receptor (beta chain) sequence. This sample is part of a study of beta chain features in type 1 diabetes. The CDR3 consists of 18 residues. V lost 4 bases and J lost 1; bases outside the gene matches: 9. The germline gives CDR1 SGHRS, CDR2 YFSETQ. What was sequenced were expressed TCRB transcripts, since all of the isolated RNA had been reverse transcribed. Sequencing used immunoSEQ multiplex PCR; TCRdb keeps in-frame clones, though not all of them. This table has 150,000 or so clones, 9% to 9.5% appearing once. This TCR was recovered from a man younger than 35 in good health. Sample: central memory CD4+ T cells from blood. The V call is TRBV5-1, the J call TRBJ2-6; 9 positions agree with TRBD1. The CDR3 sequence: CASSPTGTGSSGANVLTF. The CDR3 nucleotides are TGCGCCAGCAGCCCCACGGGGACAGGGAGTTCTGGGGCCAACGTCCTGACTTTC.